This entry lists 27 T cell receptor beta chains sequenced from one sample in a study of blood T cell repertoires in COVID-19. The protocol was immunoSEQ multiplex PCR, while the TCRdb copy is restricted to in-frame clones and leaves out a portion. Of a few hundred thousand clones listed, 75% to 90% were seen once; the top ten hold approximately 1%. Sequenced input: PBMCs or T cells enriched from blood (not recorded which). These receptors were collected from a man younger than 35 who had recovered from COVID-19.

V is TRBV23-1 and J is TRBJ2-4, with TRBD1 matching over 10 bases. TRBV23-1 counts as an open reading frame of uncertain function. V gave up 2 bases and J gave up 5 bases; unmatched junction bases: 9. This CDR3 comprises 17 residues. CDR3 loop: CASSQPRSTGGQNIQYF. As DNA, the CDR3 is TGCGCCAGCAGTCAACCTCGATCGACAGGGGGCCAAAACATTCAGTACTTC.

V and J are TRBV6-5 and TRBJ1-4; TRBD1 might be the D (5 bases). Per the germline V gene, CDR1 is MNHEY and CDR2 is SVGAGI. The CDR3 is made up of 14 amino acids. Trimming pared 6 bases from V and 7 bases from J, leaving 15 bases between. DNA of the CDR3: TGTGCCAGCAGACCACCAGGGTGGGGTGAAAAACTGTTTTTT. This codes for CASRPPGWGEKLFF.

The chain has TRBV28 and TRBJ1-1, with TRBD1 as a possible D gene (5 bases). The CDR3 runs to 12 residues. Trimming stripped 2 bases from V and 7 bases from J, with 8 bases between. From germline, CDR1 is MDHEN and CDR2 SYDVKM. The CDR3 region has the DNA TGTGCCAGCAGTTTACGACAGTTTGAAGCTTTCTTT. This gives the protein CASSLRQFEAFF.

The chain combines TRBV7-3 with TRBJ2-7; possibly TRBD1 for D (6 bases). Per germline, CDR1 SGHTA and CDR2 FQGTGA. Trimming removed 3 bases at V and 6 bases at J, with 12 bases between. The CDR3 sequence is 13 residues long. The CDR3 coding sequence is TGTGCCAGCAGCTTCCAACAGGGCATCGAGCAGTACTTC. Translating gives CASSFQQGIEQYF.

The chain links TRBV7-3 to TRBJ1-6; D is uncertain. Trimming removed 1 base at V and 4 bases at J, with 8 bases between. The CDR3 has 15 residues. Per the germline V gene, CDR1 is SGHTA and CDR2 is FQGTGA. As DNA, the CDR3 is TGTGCCAGCAGCTTAATCAGATCGTATAATTCACCCCTCCACTTT. This sequence encodes CASSLIRSYNSPLHF.

This chain joins TRBV19 and TRBJ1-5, with D possibly being TRBD1 (6 bases). The V end lost 5 bases, the J end lost 7 bases, and 18 bases lay between the germline ends. There are 15 residues in the CDR3. Germline assignment: CDR1 LNHDA and CDR2 SQIVND (reference sequence). The CDR3 loop reads CASSLRVGAMQPQHF. DNA of the CDR3: TGTGCCAGTAGTCTCCGAGTGGGGGCGATGCAGCCCCAGCATTTT.

This clone was seen only a few times. V and J are TRBV3-1 (or the pseudogene TRBV3-2) and TRBJ2-1; D may be TRBD2 (6 bases). This CDR3 comprises 11 residues. The V gene's germline CDR1 is LGHDT and CDR2 YNNKEL (reference sequence). V was clipped by 0 bases and J by 16 bases, with 10 bases between them. CDR3 residues: CASSQETRKFF. CDR3 coding DNA: TGTGCCAGCAGCCAAGAGACTAGAAAATTCTTC.

This chain links TRBV7-9 with TRBJ2-3, with TRBD2 as a possible D gene (5 bases). CDR1 is SEHNR, CDR2 FQNEAQ, per germline (reference sequence). V lost 3 bases and J lost 2, with 15 bases in between. This CDR3 has 16 amino acids. The CDR3 reads CASSFSPGSLTDTQYF. The CDR3 nucleotides read TGTGCCAGCAGCTTCTCCCCGGGGTCACTCACAGATACGCAGTATTTT.

The rearrangement links TRBV27 to TRBJ1-1; 9 bases fit TRBD1. Germline-derived CDR1 and CDR2 are MNHEY and SMNVEV (reference sequence). J lost 11 bases, V lost 2 bases, and 6 bases had no gene match. CDR3 size: 13 residues. The CDR3 region is CASSLVFGTGAFF. The CDR3, as DNA: TGTGCCAGCAGTTTAGTTTTTGGGACAGGGGCTTTCTTT.

This clone was observed a single time. V is TRBV5-6 and J is TRBJ2-7, with no clear D. CDR1 is SGHDT and CDR2 is YYEEEE in the germline V gene. This CDR3 is 12 amino acids long. Trimming removed 0 bases from V and 4 bases from J, with 5 bases in between. CDR3 in DNA: TGTGCCAGCAGCTTGGACAGATACGAGCAGTACTTC. The encoded protein is CASSLDRYEQYF.

CDR3 bases: TGTGCCAGCAGAGCCGGGACTAGCTTCACCGGGGAGCTGTTTTTT. This gives the protein CASRAGTSFTGELFF. The J gene is TRBJ2-2, the V gene TRBV9; 9 bases line up with TRBD2. This CDR3 spans 15 amino acids. V shed 5 bases and J 4 bases; nucleotides not matched to a gene: 6. The germline CDR1 and CDR2 sequences are SGDLS and YYNGEE.

This rearrangement joins TRBV7-3 to TRBJ2-3, with 7 bases lining up with TRBD1. Germline-derived CDR1 and CDR2 are SGHTA and FQGTGA. The V segment lost 5 bases and the J segment 5 bases; nucleotides outside the gene matches: 7. The CDR3 is 14 residues long. DNA of the CDR3: TGTGCCAGCAGCACAAACCAGGGGGTAGATACGCAGTATTTT. Translating gives CASSTNQGVDTQYF. Drawing the rest from reference TRBV7-3 and TRBJ2-3, the complete variable domain is GAGVSQTPSNKVTEKGKYVELRCDPISGHTALYWYRQSLGQGPEFLIYFQGTGAADDSGLPNDRFFAVRPEGSVSTLKIQRTERGDSAVYLCASSTNQGVDTQYFGPGTRLTVL.

V and J are TRBV25-1 and TRBJ1-2, with a tentative D call TRBD1 (6 bases). The germline gives CDR1 MGHDK, CDR2 SYGVNS. CDR3 length: 13 amino acids. V was shortened by 5 bases and J by 3 bases, with 10 bases between the two germline ends. Here the CDR3 reads CASSRAGDYGYTF. As DNA, the CDR3 is TGTGCCAGCAGTCGGGCAGGGGACTATGGCTACACCTTC.

As to this clone: A read error may produce the germline difference seen at one junction end. The chain employs TRBV25-1 and TRBJ2-7, with 9 bases matching TRBD1. There are 12 residues in the CDR3. The germline V gene encodes CDR1 MGHDK and CDR2 SYGVNS. CDR3 bases: TGTGCCAGCAGTGGAACCGGGACAGGGACCCACTTC. It translates to CASSGTGTGTHF.

The rearrangement links TRBV4-1 to TRBJ2-4; no firm D call. From germline, CDR1 is MGHRA and CDR2 YSYEKL. Trimming took 0 bases from V and 6 from J, leaving 12 bases between them. There are 15 residues in the CDR3. Here the CDR3 reads CASSQEAQSINIQYF. DNA of the CDR3: TGCGCCAGCAGCCAAGAGGCACAATCCATAAACATTCAGTACTTC.

This rearrangement joins TRBV29-1 to TRBJ2-1, with TRBD2 as a possible D gene (6 bases). V shed 7 bases and J shed 0 bases, with 13 bases lying between them. Germline V gene data show CDR1 as SQVTM and CDR2 as ANQGSEA. The CDR3 spans 14 residues. The CDR3 sequence: CSGLTSSSYNEQFF. CDR3 coding DNA: TGCAGCGGCCTCACTAGCAGCTCCTACAATGAGCAGTTCTTC.

The chain joins TRBV6-5 to TRBJ1-2, with D maybe TRBD1 (6 bases). Germline V gene sequence: CDR1 MNHEY, CDR2 SVGAGI. This CDR3 comprises 15 residues. The germline V and J ends were trimmed by 5 bases and 6 bases, with 19 bases remaining between them. CDR3 region: CASSITPGGLDGYTF. The CDR3 nucleotides read TGTGCCAGCAGTATCACTCCCGGGGGGCTGGATGGCTACACCTTC.

The chain uses TRBV5-4 and TRBJ2-7; 13 nucleotides match TRBD2. In germline, CDR1 is SGHNT, CDR2 YYREEE (reference sequence). The trim removed 4 bases at V and 3 bases at J, leaving 7 bases unmatched. The CDR3 totals 16 residues. This chain's CDR3 is CASSTAGTSGIYEQYF. CDR3 in DNA: TGTGCCAGCAGCACAGCCGGGACTAGCGGGATCTACGAGCAGTACTTC.

The V and J genes are TRBV29-1 and TRBJ2-5; TRBD2 matches 8 bases. V trimming: 0 bases; J trimming: 5 bases; junction bases outside the gene matches: 11. From germline, CDR1 is SQVTM and CDR2 ANQGSEA. The CDR3 has 16 amino acids. The CDR3 is CSVEDSGLAWVETQYF. CDR3 sequence (DNA): TGCAGCGTTGAAGATAGCGGACTAGCCTGGGTCGAGACCCAGTACTTC.

The genes are TRBV3-1 (or the pseudogene TRBV3-2) and TRBJ1-3; 8 bases line up with TRBD1. CDR1 LGHDT and CDR2 YNNKEL come from the germline V gene (reference sequence). This CDR3 is 21 amino acids long. Trimming removed 4 bases from V and 0 bases from J; junction bases left unmatched: 20. The DNA of the CDR3 is TGTGCCAGCAGCCCTTTTCGGATTGTGGCCCCAGGGGGCACCTCTGGAAACACCATATATTTT. It is translated as CASSPFRIVAPGGTSGNTIYF.

The rearrangement links TRBV19 to TRBJ1-5; 7 bases fit TRBD1. Trimming cost V 1 base and J 1 base; bases outside gene matches: 4. CDR3 length equals 16 residues. CDR1 and CDR2 from the germline V gene are LNHDA and SQIVND (reference sequence). This chain's CDR3 is CASSIAGQQSNQPQHF. Here the CDR3 DNA reads TGTGCCAGTAGTATAGCGGGACAGCAAAGCAATCAGCCCCAGCATTTT.

A note on this clone: Other DNA sequences in the sample encode the same CDR3. V usage is TRBV6-5 and J usage is TRBJ1-5; 7 bases are shared with TRBD1. The CDR3 has 15 amino acids. Germline CDR1 is MNHEY and CDR2 is SVGAGI. The V segment lost 2 bases and the J segment 1 base; nucleotides outside the gene matches: 2. The CDR3 region has the DNA TGTGCCAGCAGTTACCGACAGGGAAGCAATCAGCCCCAGCATTTT. Translation: CASSYRQGSNQPQHF.

As to this clone: This sample also contains other DNA sequences that code for the same CDR3. This chain links TRBV28 with TRBJ1-5; 7 nucleotides line up with TRBD1. CDR1 is MDHEN and CDR2 is SYDVKM in the germline V gene. The CDR3 has 14 amino acids. The J segment lost 2 bases and the V segment lost 4 bases, leaving 2 bases of the junction unmatched. The CDR3 DNA reads as TGTGCCAGCAGTTCCACAGGGGGCAATCAGCCCCAGCATTTT. Translation gives CASSSTGGNQPQHF.

The chain employs TRBV27 and TRBJ1-2, with D perhaps matching TRBD1 (5 bases). The CDR3 is made up of 13 amino acids. V lost 2 bases, J lost 4 bases, and 8 bases lay in between. The germline CDR1 and CDR2 sequences are MNHEY and SMNVEV (reference sequence). CDR3 DNA: TGTGCCAGCAGTTTAGACAGCTCCTATGGCTACACCTTC. The encoded protein is CASSLDSSYGYTF.

This chain joins TRBV4-2 and TRBJ1-1; D unresolved. With 5 bases removed from V and 8 bases from J, the gap between germline ends came to 9 bases. Germline lookup yields CDR1 LGHNA and CDR2 YNFKEQ. The CDR3 spans 11 residues. CDR3 nucleotides: TGTGCCAGCAGCTCGTCCGGGGAAGCTTTCTTT. The encoded protein is CASSSSGEAFF.

A few counts support this clone. Other DNA sequences in the same sample also yield this CDR3. The chain combines TRBV7-9 with TRBJ1-2, with 7 bases aligning to TRBD1. The CDR3 length is 12 residues. The V segment lost 1 base and the J segment 7 bases; nucleotides outside the gene matches: 0. Germline-derived CDR1 and CDR2 are SEHNR and FQNEAQ (reference sequence). The CDR3 protein is CASSLDRGGYTF. In DNA, the CDR3 is TGTGCCAGCAGCTTAGACAGGGGTGGCTACACCTTC. Complete variable domain (other parts from reference TRBV7-9 and TRBJ1-2): DTGVSQNPRHKITKRGQNVTFRCDPISEHNRLYWYRQTLGQGPEFLTYFQNEAQLEKSRLLSDRFSAERPKGSFSTLEIQRTEQGDSAMYLCASSLDRGGYTFGSGTRLTVV.

The chain uses TRBV18 and TRBJ2-7; weak D call: TRBD1 (5 bases). The V end was cut by 3 bases, the J end by 4 bases, with 10 bases between. Per the germline V gene, CDR1 is KGHSH and CDR2 is LQKENI. This CDR3 region has 13 residues. CDR3 nucleotide sequence: TGTGCCAGCTCACCCCCAGGGCAGTACGAGCAGTACTTC. Translation: CASSPPGQYEQYF.